This note documents a single T cell receptor beta chain sequence. Its antigen remains unknown. Researchers attached unique molecular identifiers to individual cDNA molecules. TCRdb called the 5' RACE reads again in MiXCR, with one record for every CDR3 protein. The sample includes fewer than 85,000 distinct CDR3 sequences, around 8.7% of them seen just once. These data come from a study of early T cells in non-severe SARS-CoV-2 infection. Across the whole study: The authors sequenced bulk RNA from unsorted whole blood, leaving chains unpaired.

Study-level findings and limits: Clonotype matching in VDJdb favored anti-spike CD8 responses and did not capture private and CD4 specificities.

Sequenced input: whole blood. This clonotype originated in an adult who was a healthcare worker with PCR-confirmed SARS-CoV-2 infection or an uninfected control (not recorded which).

In nucleotides, the CDR3 is TGCAGCGCTGCAGAGACGCATTACGAGCAGTACTTC. It specifies CSAAETHYEQYF. This rearrangement joins TRBV29-1 to TRBJ2-7; D unclear. The CDR3 has 12 residues. Germline V gene sequence: CDR1 SQVTM, CDR2 ANQGSEA. The ends were cut back, 7 bases at V and 4 bases at J, with 14 bases in the middle.